This record covers a single T cell receptor beta chain. Its recognized antigen is unknown. No much larger clonotype is one base removed from it; base qualities were not supplied. The sample originates from a study of T cell repertoires in urothelial bladder cancer (dated by TCRdb to about 2019). Concerning the study at large: Of the roughly 12 resected lesions, three were clinically staged as cT0, three as cTa, three as cT1 and three as cT2 or greater. In the study, clonality of the TCR repertoire in bladder tumors was compared against clonality in benign bladder inflammation. Eleven to twelve patients with bladder lesions undergoing transurethral resection were identified prospectively. Around eleven resected bladder lesions, consisting of urothelial carcinoma (UC+) and benign (UC-) specimens, were examined.

Specimens of bladder lesions were obtained during transurethral resection and kept at -80C. DNA was isolated from bladder specimens obtained during transurethral resection. General study outcomes and caveats: In carcinoma specimens a single T-cell clone made up as much as 17% of infiltrating lymphocytes, compared with around 1.8% in benign specimens. Fewer T cells were found in urothelial carcinoma specimens than in benign specimens, with medians of about 5,000 and 25,000, respectively. A median tumor infiltrating lymphocyte percentage of roughly 1.9% was observed in carcinoma specimens, compared with around 12% in benign specimens.

The CDR1 and CDR2 encoded by the germline V gene (reference sequence) are SEHNR and FQNEAQ. Including cysteine and phenylalanine, the CDR3 has 16 amino acids. Only CDR3 DNA remains: 48 bases, in frame from the first base. The germline V end is reduced by 5 bases and the J end by 3 bases; junction bases left unmatched: 9. The TCR beta chain CDR3 region was sequenced with the immunoSEQ assay. The published analysis was carried out like this. For every specimen, the T-cell fraction, clonal dominance and maximum TCR clone frequency were calculated. TCRdb mirrors the immuneACCESS table, restricted to in-frame sequences. Some clones are absent from its copies; in checked studies, under half trace to an unresolved V gene, and the reason for the others is unknown. D and trimming were read from the DNA, whereas the V and J calls and clone size are those reported in that table. In this sample the table shows 5,000 to 6,500 clones, 71% of which occur a single time. Roughly 12% of the sample comes from the top ten.

The chain is assembled from TRBV7-9 and TRBJ2-2; the central 7 bases match TRBD1. This receptor was taken from a human donor with urothelial carcinoma. Material for sequencing was tumor-infiltrating cells from bladder cancer. The DNA sequence is as follows: TGTGCCAGCAGCCAAAGTACAGGGGCCGACACCGGGGAGCTGTTTTTT. It is translated as CASSQSTGADTGELFF.